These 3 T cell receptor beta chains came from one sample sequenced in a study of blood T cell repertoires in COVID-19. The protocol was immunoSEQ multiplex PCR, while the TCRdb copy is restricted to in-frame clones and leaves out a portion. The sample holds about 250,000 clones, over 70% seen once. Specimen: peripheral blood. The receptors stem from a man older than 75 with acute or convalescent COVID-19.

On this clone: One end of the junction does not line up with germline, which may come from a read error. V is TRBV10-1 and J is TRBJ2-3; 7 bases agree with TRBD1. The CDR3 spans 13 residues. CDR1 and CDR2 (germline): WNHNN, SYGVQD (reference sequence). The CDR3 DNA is TGCGCCAGGTCCTTAGGGGGCACCGATACGCAGTATTTT. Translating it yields CARSLGGTDTQYF.

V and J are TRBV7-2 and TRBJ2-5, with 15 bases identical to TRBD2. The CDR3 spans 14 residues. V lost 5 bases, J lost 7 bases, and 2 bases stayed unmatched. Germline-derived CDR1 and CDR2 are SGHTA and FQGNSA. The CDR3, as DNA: TGTGCCAGCAGCGGGACTAGCGGGAGGTGGACCCAGTACTTC. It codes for CASSGTSGRWTQYF.

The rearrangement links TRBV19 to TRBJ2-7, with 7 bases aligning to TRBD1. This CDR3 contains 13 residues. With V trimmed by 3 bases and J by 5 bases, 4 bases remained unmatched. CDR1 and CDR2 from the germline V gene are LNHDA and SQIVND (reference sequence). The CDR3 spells CASSIFDRDEQYF. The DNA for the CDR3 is TGTGCCAGTAGTATTTTTGACAGGGACGAGCAGTACTTC.